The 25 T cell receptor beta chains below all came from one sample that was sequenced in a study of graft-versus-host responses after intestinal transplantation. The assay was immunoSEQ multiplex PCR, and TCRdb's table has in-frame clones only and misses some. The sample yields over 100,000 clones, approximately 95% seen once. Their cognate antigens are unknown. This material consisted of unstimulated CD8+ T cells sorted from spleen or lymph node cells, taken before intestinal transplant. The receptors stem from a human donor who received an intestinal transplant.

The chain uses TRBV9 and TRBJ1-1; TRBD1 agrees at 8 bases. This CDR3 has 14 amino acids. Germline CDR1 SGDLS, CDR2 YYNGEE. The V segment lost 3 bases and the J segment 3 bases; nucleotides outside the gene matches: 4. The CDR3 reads CASSEDRVHTEAFF. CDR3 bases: TGTGCCAGCAGCGAGGACAGGGTACACACTGAAGCTTTCTTT.

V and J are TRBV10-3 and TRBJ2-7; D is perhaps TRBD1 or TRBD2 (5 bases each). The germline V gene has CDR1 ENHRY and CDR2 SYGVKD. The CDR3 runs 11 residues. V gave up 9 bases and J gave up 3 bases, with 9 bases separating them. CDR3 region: CAMGEGYEQYF. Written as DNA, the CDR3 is TGTGCCATGGGGGAAGGCTACGAGCAGTACTTC.

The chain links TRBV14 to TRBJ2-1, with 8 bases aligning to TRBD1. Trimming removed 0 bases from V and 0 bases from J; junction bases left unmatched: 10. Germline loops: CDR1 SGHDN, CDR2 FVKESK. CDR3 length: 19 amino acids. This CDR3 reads CASSQDALRTGTSYNEQFF. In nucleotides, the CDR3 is TGTGCCAGCAGCCAAGACGCGCTAAGGACAGGGACCTCCTACAATGAGCAGTTCTTC.

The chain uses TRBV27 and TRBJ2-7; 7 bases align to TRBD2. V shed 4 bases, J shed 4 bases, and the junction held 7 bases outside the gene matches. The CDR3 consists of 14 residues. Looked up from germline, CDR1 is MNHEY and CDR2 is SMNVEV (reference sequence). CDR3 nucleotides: TGTGCCAGCAGTTGGGGGGAGGGAGAGTACGAGCAGTACTTC. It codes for CASSWGEGEYEQYF.

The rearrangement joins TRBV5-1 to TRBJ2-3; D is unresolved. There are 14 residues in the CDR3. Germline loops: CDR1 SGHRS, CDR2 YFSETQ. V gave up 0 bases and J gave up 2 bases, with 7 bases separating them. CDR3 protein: CASSLDSFTDTQYF. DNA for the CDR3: TGCGCCAGCAGCTTGGACTCTTTCACAGATACGCAGTATTTT.

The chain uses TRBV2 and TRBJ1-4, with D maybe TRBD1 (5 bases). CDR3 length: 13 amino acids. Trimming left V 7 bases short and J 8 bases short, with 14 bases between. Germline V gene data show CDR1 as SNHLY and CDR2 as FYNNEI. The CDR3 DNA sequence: TGTGCCAGCAATCGGGGCCTCCAGGAAAAACTGTTTTTT. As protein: CASNRGLQEKLFF.

This chain's CDR3 is CASSLASLAGLEQFF. For the CDR3, the DNA is TGTGCCAGCAGCTTAGCTTCACTAGCGGGTCTCGAGCAGTTCTTC. This sequence joins TRBV11-2 and TRBJ2-1; 9 positions match TRBD2. The CDR3 length is 15 residues. Trimming cost V 1 base and J 10 bases; bases outside gene matches: 8. Germline-derived CDR1 and CDR2 are SGHAT and FQNNGV.

CDR3 DNA: TGTGCCAGCAGCTTAGGACTAGCGGGAGGCACCGGGGAGCTGTTTTTT. Protein: CASSLGLAGGTGELFF. V usage is TRBV7-7 and J usage is TRBJ2-2, with TRBD2 matching over 13 bases. Trimming took 1 base from V and 4 from J; bases not matched to a gene: 0. Per the germline V gene, CDR1 is SSHAT and CDR2 is FNYEAQ (reference sequence). This CDR3 is built from 16 residues.

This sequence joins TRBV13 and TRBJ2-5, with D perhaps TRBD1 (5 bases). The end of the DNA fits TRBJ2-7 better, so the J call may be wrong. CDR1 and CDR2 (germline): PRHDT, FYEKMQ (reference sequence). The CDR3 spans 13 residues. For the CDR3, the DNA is TGTGCCAGCAGCTCCCAGACAGTCCACGAGCAGTACTTC. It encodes CASSSQTVHEQYF.

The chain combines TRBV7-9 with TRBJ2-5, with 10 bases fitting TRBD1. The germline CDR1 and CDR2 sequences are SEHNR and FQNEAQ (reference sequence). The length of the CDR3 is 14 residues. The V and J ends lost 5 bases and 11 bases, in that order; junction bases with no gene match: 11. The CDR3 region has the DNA TGTGCCAGCAGCCTCCGACAGGGGGCGCGGGAGCAGTACTTC. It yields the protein CASSLRQGAREQYF.

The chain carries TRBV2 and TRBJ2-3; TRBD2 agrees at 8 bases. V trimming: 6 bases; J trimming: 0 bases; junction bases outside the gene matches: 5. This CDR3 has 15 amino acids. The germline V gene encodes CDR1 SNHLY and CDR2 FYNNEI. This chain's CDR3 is CASRAGGISTDTQYF. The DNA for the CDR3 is TGTGCCAGCAGGGCGGGAGGCATAAGCACAGATACGCAGTATTTT. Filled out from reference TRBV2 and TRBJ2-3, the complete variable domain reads EPEVTQTPSHQVTQMGQEVILRCVPISNHLYFYWYRQILGQKVEFLVSFYNNEISEKSEIFDDQFSVERPDGSNFTLKIRSTKLEDSAMYFCASRAGGISTDTQYFGPGTRLTVL.

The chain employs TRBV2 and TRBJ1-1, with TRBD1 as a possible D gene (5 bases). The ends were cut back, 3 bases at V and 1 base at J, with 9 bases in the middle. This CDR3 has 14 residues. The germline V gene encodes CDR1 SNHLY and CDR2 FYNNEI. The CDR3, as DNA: TGTGCCAGCAGTGATCCAGGGAAGAACACTGAAGCTTTCTTT. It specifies CASSDPGKNTEAFF.

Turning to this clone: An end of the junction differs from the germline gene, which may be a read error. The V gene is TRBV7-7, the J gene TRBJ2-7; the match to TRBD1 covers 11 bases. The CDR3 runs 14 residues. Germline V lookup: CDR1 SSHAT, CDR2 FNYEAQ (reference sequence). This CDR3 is CASSPGQGEYEQYF. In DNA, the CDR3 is TGTGCTAGCAGCCCGGGACAGGGGGAATACGAGCAGTACTTC.

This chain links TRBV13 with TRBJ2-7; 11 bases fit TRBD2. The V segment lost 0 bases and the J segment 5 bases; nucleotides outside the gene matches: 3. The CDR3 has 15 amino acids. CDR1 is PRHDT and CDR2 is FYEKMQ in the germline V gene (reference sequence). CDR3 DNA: TGTGCCAGCAGCTTAGGGACTAGCGGGACCGACGAGCAGTACTTC. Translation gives CASSLGTSGTDEQYF.

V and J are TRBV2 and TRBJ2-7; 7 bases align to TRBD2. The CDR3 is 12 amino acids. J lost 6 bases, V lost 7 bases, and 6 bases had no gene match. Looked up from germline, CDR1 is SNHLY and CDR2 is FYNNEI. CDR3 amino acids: CASTGLAVEQYF. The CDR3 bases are TGTGCCAGCACCGGCCTAGCGGTCGAGCAGTACTTC.

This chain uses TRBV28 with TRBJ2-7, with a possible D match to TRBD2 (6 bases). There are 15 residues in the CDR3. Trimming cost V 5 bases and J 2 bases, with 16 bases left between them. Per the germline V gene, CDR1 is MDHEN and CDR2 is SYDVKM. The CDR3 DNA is TGTGCCAGCAGTCCCCGCGGCGGGGCCCCCTACGAGCAGTACTTC. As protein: CASSPRGGAPYEQYF. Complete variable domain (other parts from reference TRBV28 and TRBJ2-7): DVKVTQSSRYLVKRTGEKVFLECVQDMDHENMFWYRQDPGLGLRLIYFSYDVKMKEKGDIPEGYSVSREKKERFSLILESASTNQTSMYLCASSPRGGAPYEQYFGPGTRLTVT.

The CDR3 nucleotides read TGTGCCAGCAGCTTGGCCGGTAACATCAAAACCTACGAGCAGTACTTC. It yields the protein CASSLAGNIKTYEQYF. The rearrangement links TRBV5-6 to TRBJ2-7; no reliable D call. V lost 0 bases and J 2 bases, leaving 15 bases between the germline ends. CDR3 length: 16 amino acids. Germline loops: CDR1 SGHDT, CDR2 YYEEEE.

The DNA for the CDR3 is TGTGCCAGCAGCAGGGGGGCCAAAAACATTCAGTACTTC. Amino acid sequence: CASSRGAKNIQYF. The chain links TRBV27 to TRBJ2-4, with TRBD1 identical over 7 bases. Trimming removed 6 bases from V and 1 base from J; junction bases left unmatched: 0. From germline, CDR1 is MNHEY and CDR2 SMNVEV (reference sequence). The CDR3 has 13 residues.

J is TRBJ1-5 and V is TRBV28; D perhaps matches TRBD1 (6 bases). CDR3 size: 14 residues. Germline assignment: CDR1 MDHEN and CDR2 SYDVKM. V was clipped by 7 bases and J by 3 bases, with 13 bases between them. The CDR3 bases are TGTGCCAGCAAAGAGGCAGGGGTCAATCAGCCCCAGCATTTT. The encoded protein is CASKEAGVNQPQHF.

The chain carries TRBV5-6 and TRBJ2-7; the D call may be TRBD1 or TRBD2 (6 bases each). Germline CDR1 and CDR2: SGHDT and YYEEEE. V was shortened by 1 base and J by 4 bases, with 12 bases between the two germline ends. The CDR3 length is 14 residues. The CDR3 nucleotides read TGTGCCAGCAGCTTGCTGTCGGGGGCTTACGAGCAGTACTTC. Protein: CASSLLSGAYEQYF.

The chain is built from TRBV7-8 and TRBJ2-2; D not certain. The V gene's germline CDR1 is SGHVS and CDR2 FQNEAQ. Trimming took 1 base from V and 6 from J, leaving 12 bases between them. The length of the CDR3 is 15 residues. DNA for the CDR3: TGTGCCAGCAGCTTAGAGACACCGGATGCCGGGGAGCTGTTTTTT. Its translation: CASSLETPDAGELFF. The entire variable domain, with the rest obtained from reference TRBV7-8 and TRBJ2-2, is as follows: GAGVSQSPRYKVAKRGQDVALRCDPISGHVSLFWYQQALGQGPEFLTYFQNEAQLDKSGLPSDRFFAERPEGSVSTLKIQRTQQEDSAVYLCASSLETPDAGELFFGEGSRLTVL.

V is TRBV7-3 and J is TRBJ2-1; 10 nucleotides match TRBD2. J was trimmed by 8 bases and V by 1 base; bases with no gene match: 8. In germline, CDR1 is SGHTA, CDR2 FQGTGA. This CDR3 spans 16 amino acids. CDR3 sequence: CASSLIGTSVSDEQFF. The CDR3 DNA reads TGTGCCAGCAGCTTAATTGGGACTAGCGTCAGCGATGAGCAGTTCTTC. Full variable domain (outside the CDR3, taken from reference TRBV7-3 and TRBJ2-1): GAGVSQTPSNKVTEKGKYVELRCDPISGHTALYWYRQSLGQGPEFLIYFQGTGAADDSGLPNDRFFAVRPEGSVSTLKIQRTERGDSAVYLCASSLIGTSVSDEQFFGPGTRLTVL.

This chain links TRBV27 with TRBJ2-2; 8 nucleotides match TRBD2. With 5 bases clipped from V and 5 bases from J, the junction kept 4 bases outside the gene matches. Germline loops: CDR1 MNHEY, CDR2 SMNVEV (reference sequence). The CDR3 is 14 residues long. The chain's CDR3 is CASSPVAGTGELFF. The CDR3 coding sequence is TGTGCCAGCAGTCCTGTAGCGGGAACCGGGGAGCTGTTTTTT.

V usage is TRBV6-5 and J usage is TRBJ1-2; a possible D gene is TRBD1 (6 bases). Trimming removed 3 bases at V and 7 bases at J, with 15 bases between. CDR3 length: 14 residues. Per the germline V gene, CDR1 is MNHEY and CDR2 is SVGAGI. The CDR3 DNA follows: TGTGCCAGCAGTTATAACACAGGGAAGAGTGGCTACACCTTC. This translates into CASSYNTGKSGYTF.

The CDR3 DNA reads as TGTGCCAGCAGCCCCCCGACTAGCGGCACAGATACGCAGTATTTT. Translating gives CASSPPTSGTDTQYF. J is TRBJ2-3 and V is TRBV28, with 8 bases matching TRBD2. The junction had 6 bases not matched to a gene; V was cut back by 6 bases and J by 1 base. The CDR3 covers 15 residues. CDR1 and CDR2 (germline): MDHEN, SYDVKM.